This T cell receptor beta chain was identified during a study of blood T cell repertoires in COVID-19. About the study: The United States, Italy and Spain were the sources of the acute and convalescent COVID-19 samples.

Authors' methods: Reference gene primer amplification yielded estimated nucleated cell counts. Profiling relied on immunoSEQ multiplex PCR, and the TCRdb table lists in-frame clones only, not all of them. V and J calls and clone size are as listed in that table; D and trimming were resolved from the DNA. The sample has about 190,000 clones, 85% to 90% seen once. Germline V gene data show CDR1 as MNHEY and CDR2 as SVGAGI. This CDR3 contains 12 residues. V dropped 7 bases and J dropped 4 bases, with 10 bases sitting between them. Seattle-derived patients entered the study during active infection and were followed longitudinally.

The chain employs TRBV6-5 and TRBJ1-2, with no clear D. This clonotype was obtained from a woman aged 70 to 79 with COVID-19, enrolled during active disease. The sequenced sample was peripheral blood. This chain's CDR3 is CASTRLGYGYTF. DNA for the CDR3: TGTGCCAGCACCCGACTAGGCTATGGCTACACCTTC.